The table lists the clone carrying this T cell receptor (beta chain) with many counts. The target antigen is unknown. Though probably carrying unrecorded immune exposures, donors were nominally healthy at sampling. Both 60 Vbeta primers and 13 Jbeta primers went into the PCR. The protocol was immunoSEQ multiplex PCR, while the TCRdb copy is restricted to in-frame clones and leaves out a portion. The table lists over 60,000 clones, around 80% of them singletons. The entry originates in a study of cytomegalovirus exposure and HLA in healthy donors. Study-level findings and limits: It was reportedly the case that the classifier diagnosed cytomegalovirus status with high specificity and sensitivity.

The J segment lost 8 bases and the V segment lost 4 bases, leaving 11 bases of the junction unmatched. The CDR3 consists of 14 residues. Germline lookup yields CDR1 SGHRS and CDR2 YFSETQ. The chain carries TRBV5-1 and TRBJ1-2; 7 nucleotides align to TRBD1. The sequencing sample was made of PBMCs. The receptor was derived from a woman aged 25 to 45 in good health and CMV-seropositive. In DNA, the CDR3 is TGCGCCAGCAGCACGGCGGGACAGAGTGGGGGCTACACCTTC. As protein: CASSTAGQSGGYTF.